The sequence of this TCR beta chain was determined in a study of blood T cell repertoires in COVID-19. Study-wide context: From T cells, B-cell-depleted T cells, or PBMCs came the material, which was cDNA or gDNA.

This CDR3 is built from 13 residues. V was clipped by 4 bases and J by 0 bases, with 6 bases between them. Germline V gene lookup returns CDR1 ENHRY and CDR2 SYGVKD. The table came from immunoSEQ multiplex PCR; TCRdb's copy has only in-frame clones and leaves some out. The repertoire has 270,000 or so clones, 82% of them found once; the top ten carry around 3.2%. The sequencing sample was made of peripheral blood. The chain combines TRBV10-3 with TRBJ1-1; D might be TRBD1 (5 bases). The source is a woman under 30 with acute or convalescent COVID-19. The CDR3 nucleotides are TGTGCCATCAGTGGACAGCTGAACACTGAAGCTTTCTTT. Encoded protein: CAISGQLNTEAFF.